This T cell receptor (beta chain) comes out of a study of blood T cells in healthy people across ages. It was with a sample-barcoded 5' primer and a J-beta primer mix that a second PCR of roughly 7 to 12 cycles was run. MiXCR was run by TCRdb on the 5' RACE reads, yielding one entry per CDR3 protein. The table lists about 1.6 million distinct CDR3 sequences, about 31% of them singletons, with 11% in the top ten. The table lists this clonotype with a few counts. CDR3 length: 11 amino acids. Trimming removed 7 bases from V and 1 base from J, with 4 bases in between. CDR1 is SGHVS, CDR2 FQNEAQ, per germline.

The sample taken for sequencing was blood. This clonotype was sampled from a woman aged 30 to 39 in good health. The chain combines TRBV7-8 with TRBJ1-1; D call uncertain. CDR3 loop: CASKQNTEAFF. DNA of the CDR3: TGTGCCAGCAAACAGAACACTGAAGCTTTCTTT.